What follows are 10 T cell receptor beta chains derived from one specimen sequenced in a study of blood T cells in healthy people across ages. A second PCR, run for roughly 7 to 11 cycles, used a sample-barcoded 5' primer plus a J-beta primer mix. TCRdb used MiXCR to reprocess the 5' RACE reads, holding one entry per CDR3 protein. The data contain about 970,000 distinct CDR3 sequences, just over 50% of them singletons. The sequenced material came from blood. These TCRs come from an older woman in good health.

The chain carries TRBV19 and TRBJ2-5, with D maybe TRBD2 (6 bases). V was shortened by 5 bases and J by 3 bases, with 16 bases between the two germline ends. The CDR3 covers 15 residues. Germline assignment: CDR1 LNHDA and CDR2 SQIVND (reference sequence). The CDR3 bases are TGTGCCAGTAGTTGGGCGGGGTCTAGGGAAGAGACCCAGTACTTC. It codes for CASSWAGSREETQYF.

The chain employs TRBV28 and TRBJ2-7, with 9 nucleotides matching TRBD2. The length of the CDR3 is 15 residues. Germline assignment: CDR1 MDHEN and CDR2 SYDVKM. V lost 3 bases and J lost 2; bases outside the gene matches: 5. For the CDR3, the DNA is TGTGCCAGCAGTTTTAGCGGGAGACCACCCTACGAGCAGTACTTC. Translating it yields CASSFSGRPPYEQYF.

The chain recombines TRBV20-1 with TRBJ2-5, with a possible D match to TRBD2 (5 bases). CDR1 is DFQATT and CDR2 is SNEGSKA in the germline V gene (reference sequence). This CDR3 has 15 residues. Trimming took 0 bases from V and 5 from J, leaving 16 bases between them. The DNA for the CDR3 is TGCAGTGCTAGAGAGTCATCCGGGGTAGGGGAGACCCAGTACTTC. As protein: CSARESSGVGETQYF.

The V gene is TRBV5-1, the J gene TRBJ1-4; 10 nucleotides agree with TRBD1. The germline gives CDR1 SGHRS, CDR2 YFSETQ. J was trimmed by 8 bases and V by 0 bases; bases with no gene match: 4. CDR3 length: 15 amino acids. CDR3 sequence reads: CASSLDPGQGEKLFF. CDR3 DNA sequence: TGCGCCAGCAGCTTGGATCCGGGACAGGGGGAAAAACTGTTTTTT.

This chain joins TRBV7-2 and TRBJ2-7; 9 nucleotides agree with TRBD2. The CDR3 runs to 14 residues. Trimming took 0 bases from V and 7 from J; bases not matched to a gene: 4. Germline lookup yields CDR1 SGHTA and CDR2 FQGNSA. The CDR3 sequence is CASSLASGRGEQYF. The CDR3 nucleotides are TGTGCCAGCAGCTTAGCTAGCGGGAGAGGTGAGCAGTACTTC.

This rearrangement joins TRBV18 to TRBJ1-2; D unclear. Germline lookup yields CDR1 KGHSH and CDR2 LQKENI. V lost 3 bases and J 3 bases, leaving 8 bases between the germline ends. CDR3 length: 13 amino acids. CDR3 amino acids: CASSPSGHYGYTF. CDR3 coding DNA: TGTGCCAGCTCACCGTCCGGGCACTATGGCTACACCTTC.

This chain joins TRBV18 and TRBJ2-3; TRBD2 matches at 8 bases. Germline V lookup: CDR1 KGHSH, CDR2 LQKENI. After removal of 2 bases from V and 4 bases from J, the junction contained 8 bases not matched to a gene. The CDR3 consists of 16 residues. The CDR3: CASSPVLSGNADTQYF. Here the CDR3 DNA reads TGTGCCAGCTCACCAGTTCTTAGCGGGAACGCAGATACGCAGTATTTT.

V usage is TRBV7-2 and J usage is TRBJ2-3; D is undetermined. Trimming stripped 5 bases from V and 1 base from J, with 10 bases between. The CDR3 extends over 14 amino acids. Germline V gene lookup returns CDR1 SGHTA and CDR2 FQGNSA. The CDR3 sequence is CASSRGPGTDTQYF. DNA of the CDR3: TGTGCCAGCAGCCGCGGCCCTGGCACAGATACGCAGTATTTT. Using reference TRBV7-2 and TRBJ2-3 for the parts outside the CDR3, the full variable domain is GAGVSQSPSNKVTEKGKDVELRCDPISGHTALYWYRQSLGQGLEFLIYFQGNSAPDKSGLPSDRFSAERTGGSVSTLTIQRTQQEDSAVYLCASSRGPGTDTQYFGPGTRLTVL.

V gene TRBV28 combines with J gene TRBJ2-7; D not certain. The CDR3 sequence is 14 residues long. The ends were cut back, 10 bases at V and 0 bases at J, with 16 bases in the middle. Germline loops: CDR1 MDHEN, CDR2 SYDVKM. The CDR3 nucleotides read TGTGCCATCCCCACCCAGCTTCCCTCCTACGAGCAGTACTTC. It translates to CAIPTQLPSYEQYF.

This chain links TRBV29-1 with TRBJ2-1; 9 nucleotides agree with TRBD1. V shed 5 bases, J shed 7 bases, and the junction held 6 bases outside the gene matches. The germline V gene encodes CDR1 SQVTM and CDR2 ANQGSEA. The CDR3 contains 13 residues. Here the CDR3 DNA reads TGCAGCGTTTATGGACAGGGGTATAATGAGCAGTTCTTC. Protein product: CSVYGQGYNEQFF.